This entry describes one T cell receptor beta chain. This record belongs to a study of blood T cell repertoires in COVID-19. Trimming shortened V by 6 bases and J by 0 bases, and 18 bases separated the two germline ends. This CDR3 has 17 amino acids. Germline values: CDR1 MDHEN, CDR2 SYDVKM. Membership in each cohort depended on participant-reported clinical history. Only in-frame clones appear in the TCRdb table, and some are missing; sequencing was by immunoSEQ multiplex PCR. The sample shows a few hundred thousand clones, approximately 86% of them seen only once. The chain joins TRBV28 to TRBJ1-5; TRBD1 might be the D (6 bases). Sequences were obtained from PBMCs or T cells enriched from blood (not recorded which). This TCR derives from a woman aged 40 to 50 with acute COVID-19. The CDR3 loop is CASSPRDNTYSNQPQHF. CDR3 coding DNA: TGTGCCAGCAGCCCACGGGACAACACCTATAGCAATCAGCCCCAGCATTTT.